This passage covers 13 T cell receptor beta chains from one sample sequenced in a study of blood T cell repertoires in COVID-19. Here immunoSEQ multiplex PCR was the method, and the copy in TCRdb shows in-frame clones only, minus some. The sample records about 300,000 clones, around 85% being singletons. Sample: peripheral blood. The receptor source for this set is a human donor with COVID-19, enrolled during active disease. The donor label of this sample is uncertain.

The genes are TRBV11-2 and TRBJ2-7; D call uncertain. This CDR3 region has 14 residues. Germline lookup yields CDR1 SGHAT and CDR2 FQNNGV. The V end was cut by 1 base, the J end by 5 bases, with 12 bases between. The CDR3 sequence: CASSLVILGHEQYF. The CDR3 DNA sequence: TGTGCCAGCAGCTTAGTGATACTTGGGCACGAGCAGTACTTC.

This clone was picked up a small number of times. This chain joins TRBV7-3 and TRBJ1-6; 7 nucleotides match TRBD1. Germline assignment: CDR1 SGHTA and CDR2 FQGTGA. CDR3 length: 15 residues. Losses at the gene ends were 3 bases for V and 5 bases for J; bases not matched to a gene: 4. The CDR3 DNA follows: TGTGCCAGCAGCTTGAGGGGACAGAATAATTCACCCCTCCACTTT. This codes for CASSLRGQNNSPLHF.

The chain recombines TRBV28 with TRBJ1-5; the match to TRBD1 covers 11 bases. The V gene end was trimmed by 5 bases and the J gene end by 5 bases; junction bases not matched to a gene: 8. The CDR3 totals 16 residues. CDR1 is MDHEN and CDR2 is SYDVKM in the germline V gene. The CDR3 loop reads CASSLWTGQGDQPQHF. In nucleotides, the CDR3 is TGTGCCAGCAGTCTCTGGACGGGACAGGGGGATCAGCCCCAGCATTTT. Together with reference TRBV28 and TRBJ1-5, the CDR3 gives the full variable domain: DVKVTQSSRYLVKRTGEKVFLECVQDMDHENMFWYRQDPGLGLRLIYFSYDVKMKEKGDIPEGYSVSREKKERFSLILESASTNQTSMYLCASSLWTGQGDQPQHFGDGTRLSIL.

The chain joins TRBV9 to TRBJ1-2; maybe TRBD1 (6 bases). The CDR3 runs 13 residues. The V gene lost 4 bases and the J gene lost 3 bases, with 10 bases spanning the gap. CDR1 SGDLS and CDR2 YYNGEE come from the germline V gene. CDR3 nucleotides: TGTGCCAGCAGCCCCAGGACAGACTATGGCTACACCTTC. The encoded protein is CASSPRTDYGYTF.

This clone was detected only once. This chain links TRBV20-1 with TRBJ1-1; D remains unclear. The CDR3 is made up of 11 amino acids. Germline CDR1 reads DFQATT; CDR2 reads SNEGSKA (reference sequence). Trimming removed 3 bases at V and 10 bases at J, with 12 bases between. CDR3 region: CSASPPEAAFF. The CDR3 nucleotides are TGCAGTGCTAGTCCCCCGGAGGCAGCTTTCTTT.

The chain joins TRBV28 to TRBJ1-1, with 10 bases lining up with TRBD1. Germline V CDR1 and CDR2: MDHEN, SYDVKM. After removal of 3 bases from V and 6 bases from J, the junction contained 10 bases not matched to a gene. This CDR3 is 16 amino acids long. In DNA, the CDR3 is TGTGCCAGCAGTTTCAAGCTGGGACAGGGGTTTTCTGAAGCTTTCTTT. Amino acid sequence: CASSFKLGQGFSEAFF.

The rearrangement links TRBV3-1 (or the pseudogene TRBV3-2) to TRBJ2-3, with 10 bases aligning to TRBD2. CDR3 length equals 15 residues. V was pared by 9 bases and J by 2 bases, with 8 bases of the junction left unmatched. CDR1 and CDR2 from the germline V gene are LGHDT and YNNKEL (reference sequence). The CDR3 sequence is CASSGGKTPTDTQYF. The CDR3 nucleotides read TGTGCCAGTAGCGGGGGGAAGACTCCCACAGATACGCAGTATTTT.

Details on this clone: This CDR3 is also generated by other DNA sequences in the sample. This sequence joins TRBV28 and TRBJ2-7, with D perhaps TRBD1 (6 bases). Germline lookup yields CDR1 MDHEN and CDR2 SYDVKM. The ends were cut back, 6 bases at V and 0 bases at J, with 15 bases in the middle. This CDR3 contains 15 residues. The CDR3 sequence: CASRASTGISYEQYF. The CDR3, as DNA: TGTGCCAGCAGGGCATCCACAGGGATCTCCTACGAGCAGTACTTC.

The V gene is TRBV7-8, the J gene TRBJ2-1; D is possibly TRBD2 (5 bases). V lost 6 bases to trimming and J lost 3 bases, with 6 bases between them. The CDR3 is made up of 12 amino acids. Germline CDR1 and CDR2: SGHVS and FQNEAQ. CDR3 DNA sequence: TGTGCCAGCAGTACTAGCTACAATGAGCAGTTCTTC. This sequence encodes CASSTSYNEQFF.

The chain is built from TRBV27 and TRBJ1-2, with a tentative D call TRBD1 (5 bases). The V end was cut by 3 bases, the J end by 2 bases, with 13 bases between. This CDR3 comprises 15 residues. The germline V gene has CDR1 MNHEY and CDR2 SMNVEV (reference sequence). For the CDR3, the DNA is TGTGCCAGCAGTTTTGTCGCGGGACTAAACTATGGCTACACCTTC. This gives the protein CASSFVAGLNYGYTF.

The chain employs TRBV27 and TRBJ2-7, with D possibly matching TRBD2 (6 bases). Trimming cost V 7 bases and J 3 bases, with 19 bases left between them. The V gene's germline CDR1 is MNHEY and CDR2 SMNVEV (reference sequence). The CDR3 extends over 15 amino acids. In DNA, the CDR3 is TGTGCCAGCAACAGTCTTCAGGGAGGATACTACGAGCAGTACTTC. This codes for CASNSLQGGYYEQYF.

The count of this clone is one. V usage is TRBV3-1 (or the pseudogene TRBV3-2) and J usage is TRBJ2-1, with D perhaps TRBD2 (6 bases). The germline V and J ends were trimmed by 9 bases and 10 bases, with 19 bases remaining between them. CDR1 LGHDT and CDR2 YNNKEL come from the germline V gene (reference sequence). The CDR3 runs 13 residues. CDR3 in amino acids: CASSGGALGEQFF. CDR3 DNA sequence: TGTGCCAGTTCTGGCGGGGCCCTCGGGGAGCAGTTCTTC.

The chain joins TRBV5-1 to TRBJ2-3; 8 positions agree with TRBD1. The junction had 7 bases not matched to a gene; V was cut back by 4 bases and J by 3 bases. Germline V gene sequence: CDR1 SGHRS, CDR2 YFSETQ. This CDR3 contains 15 residues. The CDR3 DNA follows: TGCGCCAGCAGCCCGACAGGGGCTGTTACAGATACGCAGTATTTT. Protein sequence: CASSPTGAVTDTQYF.